This T cell receptor beta chain was obtained from a study of regulatory T cells in long-lasting Graves disease (dated by TCRdb to the early 2020s). A note on the overall study: To count as having persistent Graves' disease, a patient had to have received antithyroid drug treatment for over 5 years with TSH receptor autoantibodies remaining persistently positive. In the clinical cohort, patients with persistent Graves' disease had used antithyroid drugs for an average of about 10.3 years. The study was conducted in China and was registered as a clinical trial. A total of around 35 samples underwent TCR sequencing: around 13 from persistent and roughly 20 from newly diagnosed Graves' disease patients. Peripheral blood TCR sequencing and RNA sequencing compared persistent Graves' disease patients with newly diagnosed Graves' disease patients.

At least ten counts were recorded for this clonotype. Its antigen is currently not known. Nothing much larger sits one base from this clone, and base qualities are not available. The library was made by multiplex PCR. The instrument was an Illumina HiSeq 4000. To build TCR beta libraries, CDR3 regions were amplified by Arm-PCR using iRepertoire HTBI primers. PCR products were gel purified before sequencing. The authors' pipeline ran thus. A total of fewer than 65 TRBV and under 15 TRBJ segments were identified across samples and were used for gene usage analysis of CDR3 amino acid clonotypes. COPE and FqMerger were used to merge filtered high-quality paired reads into contigs. BLAST was used to align contigs to IMGT TRBV, TRBD and TRBJ reference genes, and CDR3 was defined according to IMGT. Highly expanded clones were defined as clonotypes with a frequency above 0.1%. Shannon entropy was used to measure repertoire diversity, and the Gini coefficient was used to measure V-J evenness. A clonotype found in more than one individual was treated as public. Using fastp at Q25 and MiXCR, TCRdb reprocessed the public reads and kept productive beta chains. CDR3 protein sequences are deduplicated, and each keeps its most common genes and DNA. The V and J calls were not made by the authors but by TCRdb's processing. The sample profile shows about 470,000 distinct CDR3 sequences; about a fifth of them were found once. Around 7% of the sample is taken by the ten largest.

CDR1 MDHEN and CDR2 SYDVKM are derived from the germline V gene. The junction carries 14 bases between V and J, which are trimmed by 2 bases and 1 base respectively. From its cysteine to its phenylalanine, the CDR3 spans 16 amino acids. Only CDR3 DNA is held: 48 bases, read in frame from base 1. The sample's time point label is to be understood as: persistent/refractory GD, antithyroid drugs over 5 years with positive TRAb. RNA was extracted from PBMCs in TRIzol for both TCR sequencing and RNA sequencing. Graves' disease was diagnosed according to American Thyroid Association guidelines. The patients came from an endocrinology department in Xi'an, China. Each patient gave approximately 10 milliliters of peripheral blood, collected in an EDTA anticoagulant tube. PBMCs were isolated by Ficoll Paque Plus density gradient separation without further T cell sorting. An Agilent 2100 Bioanalyzer and agarose gel were used to check RNA quality, while a NanoDrop 2000 measured RNA concentration.

General study outcomes and caveats: Preferential use of TRBV28, TRBJ1-2 and TRBJ2-5 was observed in persistent disease, whereas TRBV20-1 and TRBJ2-1 were favored in newly diagnosed disease. Only the TCR beta chain was sequenced and analyzed. Peripheral blood alone was examined, since thyroid tissue, which constituted the primary lesion, could not be accessed. Lower TCR Shannon entropy and fewer highly expanded clones were observed in persistent Graves' disease patients than in newly diagnosed patients, which suggested clonal expansion. As a limitation, the authors acknowledged that the small sample size may reduce accuracy. Persistent patients shared more public clonotypes among themselves (around 3,000) than newly diagnosed patients did (approximately 970).

The material was peripheral blood mononuclear cells (PBMCs), obtained when the disease was refractory, from a patient treated with antithyroid drugs. The V and J segments used are TRBV28 and TRBJ1-2; TRBD1 might be the D gene, on 5 matching bases. This receptor was taken from a female donor with Graves disease. CDR3 region: CASSLPRDGLNYGYTF. The DNA sequence follows: TGTGCCAGCAGTTTACCCCGGGACGGTCTTAACTATGGCTACACCTTC.